This T cell receptor beta chain was captured in a study of cytomegalovirus exposure and HLA in healthy donors. Turning to the study itself: Out of 398 genotyped donors, about 80% belonged to the Caucasian-associated ancestry cluster.

The PCR employed 60 Vbeta primers together with 13 Jbeta primers. Clones were read by immunoSEQ multiplex PCR, and TCRdb kept only the in-frame ones, dropping some. The sample contains about 180,000 clones, about 78% of which appear only once. Though probably carrying unrecorded immune exposures, donors were nominally healthy at sampling. General observations from the study: Indistinguishability led to the exclusion of some V segments, TRBV6-2 and TRBV6-3 included.

This CDR3 region has 15 residues. Germline lookup yields CDR1 SGHTA and CDR2 FQGNSA. The V and J ends lost 3 bases and 4 bases respectively, with 15 bases between them. For this clone: What it binds is unknown.

This chain connects TRBV7-2 to TRBJ1-1, with a tentative D call TRBD1 (6 bases). Material: PBMCs. The origin of this receptor is a man in his forties in good health and CMV-seronegative. The CDR3 nucleotides read TGTGCCAGCAGCTTGGGGATAGGGGGGGCCACTGAAGCTTTCTTT. Its translation is CASSLGIGGATEAFF.